Below, one T cell receptor beta chain is given with its context. In its sample, this clone was seen once. Its binding antigen is unknown. Qualities for individual bases were not recorded, and no much larger clone is one base off. Spanning cysteine to phenylalanine, the CDR3 consists of 14 amino acids. This entry keeps only the CDR3 DNA: 42 bases, framed from base 1. V lost 2 bases and J lost 3 bases; the stretch between them is 10 bases long. The CDR1 and CDR2 encoded by the germline V gene are SGHTA and FQGNSA. This specimen comes from a study of cytomegalovirus exposure and HLA in healthy donors (TCRdb year 2017). Regarding the study in general: According to a later analysis, the approximately 120 validation repertoires were produced on the same platform as the roughly 600 repertoires of the first cohort. Besides the first cohort of roughly 660 subjects, a separate validation cohort made up of over a hundred different subjects was used. The study aimed to test whether signatures of past pathogen exposure could be identified by cataloging public T cell receptors. To predict cytomegalovirus infection status, the study brought together high-throughput TCR immunosequencing, statistical association of individual TCRs with disease status, and machine learning.

Here is what the overall study found, with its caveats: According to the authors, the approach could potentially be generalized to other disease states and immunological phenotypes. The classifier was reported to diagnose cytomegalovirus status with high specificity and sensitivity in both the original cohort and the validation cohort. Most TCR sequences were observed very rarely across donors, whereas some public TCRs were present in many individuals. The study listed 150 to 200 TCR beta chains as associated with cytomegalovirus. Of the cluster scores, 85% to 95% were above 0 in a later analysis, which found that TCRs clustered in the first cohort also tended to co-occur in the 120 validation repertoires. The validation cohort had no HLA typing available for a later analysis, so co-occurrence within that cohort was assessed over all 120 or so repertoires. A few of the identified cytomegalovirus-associated TCR beta chains were confirmed in vitro to be specific for cytomegalovirus antigens.

Separate from the roughly 650-subject first cohort, the validation cohort of roughly 110 subjects was the group to which the donors belonged. The protocol used for the library was the immunoSEQ multiplex PCR assay. The published analysis was carried out like this. To diagnose cytomegalovirus status from the catalog of TCR beta chain sequences, a statistical classification framework was built. The clones in this table, taken by TCRdb from immuneACCESS, are in-frame only. Not every clone is retained; where verified, under half of the shortfall comes from an unresolved V gene, and the cause of the rest is unknown. Clone size and the V and J calls come from that table; the DNA yielded D and trimming. This sample gives about 250,000 clones in total; roughly 89% of them show up just once. The ten largest clonotypes hold approximately 2.5% of the sample.

The chain joins TRBV7-2 to TRBJ1-1, with the D gene uncertain. Material for sequencing was PBMCs. This TCR came from a man aged 18 to 29 in good health and CMV-seronegative. In nucleotides, the sequence is TGTGCCAGCAGCTTATTAGTGGTGTACACTGAAGCTTTCTTT. It codes for CASSLLVVYTEAFF.